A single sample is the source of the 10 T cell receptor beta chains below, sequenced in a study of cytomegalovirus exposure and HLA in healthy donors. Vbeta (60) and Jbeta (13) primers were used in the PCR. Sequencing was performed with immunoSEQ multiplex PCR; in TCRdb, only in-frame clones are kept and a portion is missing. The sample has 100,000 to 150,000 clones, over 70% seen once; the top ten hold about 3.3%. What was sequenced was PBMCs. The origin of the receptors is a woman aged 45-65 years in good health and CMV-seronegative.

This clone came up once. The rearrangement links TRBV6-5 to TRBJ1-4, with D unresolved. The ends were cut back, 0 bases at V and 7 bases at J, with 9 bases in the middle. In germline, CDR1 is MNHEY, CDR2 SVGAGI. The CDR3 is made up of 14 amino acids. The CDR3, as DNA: TGTGCCAGCAGTTACTCAGGTTCAGGTGAAAAACTGTTTTTT. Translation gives CASSYSGSGEKLFF.

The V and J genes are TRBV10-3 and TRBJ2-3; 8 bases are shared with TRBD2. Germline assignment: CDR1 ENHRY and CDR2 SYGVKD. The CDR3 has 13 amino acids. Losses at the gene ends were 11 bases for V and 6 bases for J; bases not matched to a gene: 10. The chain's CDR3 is CALQGTRGDTQYF. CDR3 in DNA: TGTGCCTTACAAGGGACTAGGGGTGATACGCAGTATTTT.

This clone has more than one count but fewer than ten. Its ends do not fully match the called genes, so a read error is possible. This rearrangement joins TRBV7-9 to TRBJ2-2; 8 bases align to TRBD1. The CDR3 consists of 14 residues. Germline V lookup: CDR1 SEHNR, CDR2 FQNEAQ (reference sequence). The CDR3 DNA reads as TGTTCCAGCAGCCCAAGACAGGGGATCGGGGAGCTGTTTTTT. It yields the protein CSSSPRQGIGELFF.

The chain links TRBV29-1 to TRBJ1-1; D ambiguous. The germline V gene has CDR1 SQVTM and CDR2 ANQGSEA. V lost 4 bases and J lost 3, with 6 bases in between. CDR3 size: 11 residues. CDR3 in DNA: TGCAGCGTTGCGAGGGACACTGAAGCTTTCTTT. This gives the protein CSVARDTEAFF.

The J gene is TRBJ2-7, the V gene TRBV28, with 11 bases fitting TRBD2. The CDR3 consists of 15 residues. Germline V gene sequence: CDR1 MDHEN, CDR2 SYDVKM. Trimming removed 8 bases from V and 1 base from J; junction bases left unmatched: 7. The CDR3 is CASWTSGPTSYEQYF. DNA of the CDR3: TGTGCCAGCTGGACTAGCGGGCCAACATCCTACGAGCAGTACTTC. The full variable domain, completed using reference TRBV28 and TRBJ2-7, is DVKVTQSSRYLVKRTGEKVFLECVQDMDHENMFWYRQDPGLGLRLIYFSYDVKMKEKGDIPEGYSVSREKKERFSLILESASTNQTSMYLCASWTSGPTSYEQYFGPGTRLTVT.

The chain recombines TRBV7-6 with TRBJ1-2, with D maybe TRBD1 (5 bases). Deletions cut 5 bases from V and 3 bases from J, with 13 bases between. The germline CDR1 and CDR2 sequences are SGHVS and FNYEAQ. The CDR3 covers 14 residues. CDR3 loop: CASSPGGAHYGYTF. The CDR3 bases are TGTGCCAGCAGCCCCGGAGGGGCACACTATGGCTACACCTTC.

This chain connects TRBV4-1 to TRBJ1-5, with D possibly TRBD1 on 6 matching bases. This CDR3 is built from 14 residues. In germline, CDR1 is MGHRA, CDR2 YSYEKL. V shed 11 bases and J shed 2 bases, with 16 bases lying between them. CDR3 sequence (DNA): TGCGCCTCTGTTGTCAGGGGTCGCAATCAGCCCCAGCATTTT. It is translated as CASVVRGRNQPQHF.

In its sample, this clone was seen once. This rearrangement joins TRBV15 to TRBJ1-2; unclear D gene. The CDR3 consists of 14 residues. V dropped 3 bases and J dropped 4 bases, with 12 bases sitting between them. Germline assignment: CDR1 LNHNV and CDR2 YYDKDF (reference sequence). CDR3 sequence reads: CATSRRVFGYGYTF. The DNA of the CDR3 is TGTGCCACCAGCAGGAGGGTTTTCGGCTATGGCTACACCTTC.

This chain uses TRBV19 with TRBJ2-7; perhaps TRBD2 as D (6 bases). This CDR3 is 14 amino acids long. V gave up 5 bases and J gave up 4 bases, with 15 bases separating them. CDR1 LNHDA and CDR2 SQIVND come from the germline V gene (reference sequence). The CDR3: CASSHYAGSYEQYF. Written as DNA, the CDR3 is TGTGCCAGTAGTCACTATGCGGGGAGTTACGAGCAGTACTTC. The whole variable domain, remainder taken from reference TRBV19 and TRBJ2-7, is DGGITQSPKYLFRKEGQNVTLSCEQNLNHDAMYWYRQDPGQGLRLIYYSQIVNDFQKGDIAEGYSVSREKKESFPLTVTSAQKNPTAFYLCASSHYAGSYEQYFGPGTRLTVT.

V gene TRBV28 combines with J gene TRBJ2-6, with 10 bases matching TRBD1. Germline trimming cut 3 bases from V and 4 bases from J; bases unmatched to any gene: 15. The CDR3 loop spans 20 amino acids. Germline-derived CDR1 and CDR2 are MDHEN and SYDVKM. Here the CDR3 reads CASSFLVDRGHSSGANVLTF. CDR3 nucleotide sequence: TGTGCCAGCAGTTTTCTAGTCGACAGGGGGCACTCCTCAGGGGCCAACGTCCTGACTTTC.